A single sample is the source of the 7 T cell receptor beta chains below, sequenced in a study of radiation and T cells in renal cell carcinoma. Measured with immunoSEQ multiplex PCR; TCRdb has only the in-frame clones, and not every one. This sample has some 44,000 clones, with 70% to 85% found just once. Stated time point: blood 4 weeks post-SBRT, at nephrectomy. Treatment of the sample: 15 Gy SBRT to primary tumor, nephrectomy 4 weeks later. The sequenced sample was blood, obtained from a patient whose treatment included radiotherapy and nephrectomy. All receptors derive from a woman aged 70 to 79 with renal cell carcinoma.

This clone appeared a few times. CDR3 in amino acids: CASSPWTSGSTGELFF. The CDR3 region has the DNA TGTGCCAGCAGCCCATGGACTAGCGGGAGCACCGGGGAGCTGTTTTTT. The chain has TRBV7-6 and TRBJ2-2; 13 bases are shared with TRBD2. The CDR3 is 16 residues long. CDR1 SGHVS and CDR2 FNYEAQ come from the germline V gene. J gave up 4 bases and V 5 bases, and 4 bases lay outside the gene matches.

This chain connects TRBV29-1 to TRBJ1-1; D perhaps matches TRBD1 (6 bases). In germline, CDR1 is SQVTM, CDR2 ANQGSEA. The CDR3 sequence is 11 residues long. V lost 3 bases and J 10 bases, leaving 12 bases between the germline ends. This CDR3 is CSVDRGGAAFF. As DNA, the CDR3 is TGCAGCGTTGACAGGGGAGGAGCAGCTTTCTTT.

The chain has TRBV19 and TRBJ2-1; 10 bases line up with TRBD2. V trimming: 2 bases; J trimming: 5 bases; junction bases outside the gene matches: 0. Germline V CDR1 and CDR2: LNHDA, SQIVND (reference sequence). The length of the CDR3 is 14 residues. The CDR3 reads CASSITSGNNEQFF. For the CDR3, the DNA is TGTGCCAGTAGTATAACTAGCGGGAACAATGAGCAGTTCTTC.

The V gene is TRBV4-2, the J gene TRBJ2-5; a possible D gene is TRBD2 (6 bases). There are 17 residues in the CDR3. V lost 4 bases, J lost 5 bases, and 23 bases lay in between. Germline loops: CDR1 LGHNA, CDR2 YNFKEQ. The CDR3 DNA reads TGTGCCAGCAGCCCAGCTCGGGGGAGCGGGTGGGGTGAGACCCAGTACTTC. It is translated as CASSPARGSGWGETQYF.

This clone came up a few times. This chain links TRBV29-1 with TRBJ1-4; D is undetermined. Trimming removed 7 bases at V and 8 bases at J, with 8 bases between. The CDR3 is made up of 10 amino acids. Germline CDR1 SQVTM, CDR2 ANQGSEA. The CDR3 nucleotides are TGCAGCGGGATGTGGGAAAAACTGTTTTTT. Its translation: CSGMWEKLFF.

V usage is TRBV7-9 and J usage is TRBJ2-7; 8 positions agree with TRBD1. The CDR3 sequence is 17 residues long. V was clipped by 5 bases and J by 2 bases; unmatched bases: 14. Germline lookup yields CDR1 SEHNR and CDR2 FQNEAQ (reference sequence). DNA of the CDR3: TGTGCCAGCAGCCTTCCCCAGGGGGCTCGAGAGGCCTACGAGCAGTACTTC. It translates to CASSLPQGAREAYEQYF. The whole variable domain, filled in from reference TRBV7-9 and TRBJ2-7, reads DTGVSQNPRHKITKRGQNVTFRCDPISEHNRLYWYRQTLGQGPEFLTYFQNEAQLEKSRLLSDRFSAERPKGSFSTLEIQRTEQGDSAMYLCASSLPQGAREAYEQYFGPGTRLTVT.

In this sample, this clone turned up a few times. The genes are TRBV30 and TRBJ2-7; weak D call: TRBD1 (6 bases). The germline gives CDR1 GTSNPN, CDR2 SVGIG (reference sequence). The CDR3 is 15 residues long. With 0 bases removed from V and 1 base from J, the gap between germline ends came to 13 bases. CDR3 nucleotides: TGTGCCTGGAGTGTAATGGGGGCGCGTTCCTACGAGCAGTACTTC. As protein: CAWSVMGARSYEQYF.